The 15 T cell receptor beta chains below come from one sample, sequenced in a study of Tregs in tolerant kidney transplant recipients (dated by TCRdb to the late 2010s). Preparation of the library involved the immunoSEQ multiplex PCR assay. Imported from immuneACCESS, the table was reduced by TCRdb to in-frame sequences with V and J called. These copies leave out some clones; in studies compared against another copy, an unresolved V gene accounts for under half, and the cause of the remainder is not known. The sample includes approximately 60,000 clones, with around 87% observed a single time. Jointly, the top ten make up 3.8% of the sample. What this sample's time point label stands for: 6 months after combined kidney and bone marrow transplant. The transplants used related donors with nonmyeloablative bone marrow transplantation, and mixed chimerism in the human trials was transient. Sequenced here: CD4+ T cells from blood (PBMCs), sampled 6 months after the transplant. The origin of the receptors is a human patient who received a combined kidney and bone marrow transplant. Some T cells may originate with the graft donor following a transplant.

V usage is TRBV2 and J usage is TRBJ1-1; no clear D gene. The CDR3 spans 13 residues. Trimming stripped 3 bases from V and 3 bases from J, with 8 bases between. Germline V CDR1 and CDR2: SNHLY, FYNNEI. The CDR3 sequence: CASSERRDTEAFF. The CDR3 DNA follows: TGTGCCAGCAGTGAGAGGAGGGACACTGAAGCTTTCTTT.

The V gene is TRBV4-2, the J gene TRBJ1-2, with 9 positions matching TRBD1. The ends lost 8 bases at V and 5 bases at J; junction bases unmatched: 12. In germline, CDR1 is LGHNA, CDR2 YNFKEQ. This CDR3 spans 15 amino acids. DNA of the CDR3: TGTGCCAGCGCTCAAAACGTCGGGACAGGGTATGGCTACACCTTC. Its translation is CASAQNVGTGYGYTF.

The V gene is TRBV5-1, the J gene TRBJ2-3; 12 nucleotides agree with TRBD2. After removal of 4 bases from V and 4 bases from J, the junction contained 7 bases not matched to a gene. CDR1 and CDR2 from the germline V gene are SGHRS and YFSETQ. The CDR3 sequence is 16 residues long. CDR3 protein: CASSGGTSGYADTQYF. The CDR3, as DNA: TGCGCCAGCAGCGGGGGGACTAGCGGGTATGCAGATACGCAGTATTTT.

This sequence joins TRBV5-4 and TRBJ2-3; 13 bases are a match to TRBD2. The germline gives CDR1 SGHNT, CDR2 YYREEE (reference sequence). The V segment lost 4 bases and the J segment 2 bases; nucleotides outside the gene matches: 7. The CDR3 sequence is 17 residues long. The CDR3 region is CASSPTGLAGDTDTQYF. In DNA, the CDR3 is TGTGCCAGCAGCCCGACCGGACTAGCGGGGGACACAGATACGCAGTATTTT.

J is TRBJ2-1 and V is TRBV20-1; D is ambiguous. Germline values: CDR1 DFQATT, CDR2 SNEGSKA (reference sequence). With 1 base removed from V and 4 bases from J, the gap between germline ends came to 2 bases. The length of the CDR3 is 11 residues. CDR3 residues: CSARVYNEQFF. Here the CDR3 DNA reads TGCAGTGCTAGAGTATACAATGAGCAGTTCTTC.

The chain carries TRBV19 and TRBJ2-5; D is possibly TRBD1 (5 bases). The V end lost 5 bases, the J end lost 2 bases, and 9 bases lay between the germline ends. The CDR3 has 13 residues. CDR1 is LNHDA, CDR2 SQIVND, per germline (reference sequence). The CDR3 nucleotides read TGTGCCAGTAGTCAGGGAAGGCAAGAGACCCAGTACTTC. The encoded protein is CASSQGRQETQYF.

V is TRBV6-1 and J is TRBJ1-5; no reliable D call. From germline, CDR1 is MNHNS and CDR2 SASEGT. The CDR3 has 12 residues. Between the trimmed V and J ends, which lost 3 bases and 7 bases, there was a span of 7 bases. In DNA, the CDR3 is TGTGCCAGCAGTGATAACGGGCAGCCCCAGCATTTT. It yields the protein CASSDNGQPQHF.

This clone occurred once. The chain uses TRBV11-1 and TRBJ2-6, with a tentative D call TRBD2 (5 bases). V was trimmed by 5 bases and J by 0 bases, leaving 17 bases between them. The CDR3 contains 18 residues. CDR1 and CDR2 (germline): SGHAT, FQDESV (reference sequence). CDR3 sequence (DNA): TGTGCCAGCAGCCCTGGACGGGGAACACCCTCTGGGGCCAACGTCCTGACTTTC. It yields the protein CASSPGRGTPSGANVLTF.

This chain links TRBV7-2 with TRBJ2-4; the D is unclear. The CDR3 length is 13 residues. Germline CDR1 and CDR2: SGHTA and FQGNSA. Trimming removed 5 bases from V and 6 bases from J, with 11 bases in between. CDR3 bases: TGTGCCAGCAGCCCCCGAACCGGAAACATTCAGTACTTC. Amino acid sequence: CASSPRTGNIQYF.

This rearrangement joins TRBV9 to TRBJ1-4, with TRBD1 matching over 9 bases. V lost 4 bases, J lost 8 bases, and 9 bases stayed unmatched. The CDR3 is made up of 15 amino acids. Per the germline V gene, CDR1 is SGDLS and CDR2 is YYNGEE. DNA for the CDR3: TGTGCCAGCAGCTTAACAGGGGGCTATTGGGAAAAACTGTTTTTT. Amino acids: CASSLTGGYWEKLFF.

The chain's CDR3 is CASSPKRWGGGGNEQFF. The CDR3 nucleotides are TGTGCCAGCAGCCCAAAGAGGTGGGGGGGAGGAGGCAATGAGCAGTTCTTC. The chain links TRBV5-6 to TRBJ2-1; 7 nucleotides agree with TRBD2. Looked up from germline, CDR1 is SGHDT and CDR2 is YYEEEE. The CDR3 length is 17 residues. With V trimmed by 4 bases and J by 6 bases, 16 bases remained unmatched.

The rearrangement uses TRBV6-1 and TRBJ1-5, with D possibly being TRBD1 (6 bases). Germline CDR1 MNHNS, CDR2 SASEGT. V lost 8 bases and J lost 1, with 9 bases in between. CDR3 length: 13 amino acids. This chain's CDR3 is CASAQGSNQPQHF. The CDR3 coding sequence is TGTGCCAGCGCTCAGGGGAGCAATCAGCCCCAGCATTTT.

This chain joins TRBV7-9 and TRBJ2-7; tentative D call: TRBD2 (5 bases). Germline V CDR1 and CDR2: SEHNR, FQNEAQ (reference sequence). Trimming cost V 4 bases and J 1 base, with 11 bases left between them. This CDR3 region has 14 residues. The CDR3 reads CASSSGGLSYEQYF. The CDR3 region has the DNA TGTGCCAGCAGCTCCGGAGGACTTTCCTACGAGCAGTACTTC.

This clone has just one count. This chain uses TRBV7-2 with TRBJ1-4, with D perhaps TRBD1 (5 bases). Germline CDR1 and CDR2: SGHTA and FQGNSA. The V and J ends lost 4 bases and 3 bases respectively, with 15 bases between them. This CDR3 is built from 16 residues. The CDR3 DNA sequence: TGTGCCAGCAGCTCTTCCACAGGTGGCTCTAATGAAAAACTGTTTTTT. Translating gives CASSSSTGGSNEKLFF. The complete variable domain, with remaining parts taken from reference TRBV7-2 and TRBJ1-4, reads GAGVSQSPSNKVTEKGKDVELRCDPISGHTALYWYRQSLGQGLEFLIYFQGNSAPDKSGLPSDRFSAERTGGSVSTLTIQRTQQEDSAVYLCASSSSTGGSNEKLFFGSGTQLSVL.

The chain employs TRBV9 and TRBJ2-3; 15 positions match TRBD2. Germline loops: CDR1 SGDLS, CDR2 YYNGEE. V dropped 2 bases and J dropped 5; count of bases not matched to a gene: 3. The CDR3 contains 16 residues. CDR3 protein: CASSVGLAGGQDTQYF. The CDR3 DNA follows: TGTGCCAGCAGCGTTGGACTAGCGGGGGGGCAAGATACGCAGTATTTT.